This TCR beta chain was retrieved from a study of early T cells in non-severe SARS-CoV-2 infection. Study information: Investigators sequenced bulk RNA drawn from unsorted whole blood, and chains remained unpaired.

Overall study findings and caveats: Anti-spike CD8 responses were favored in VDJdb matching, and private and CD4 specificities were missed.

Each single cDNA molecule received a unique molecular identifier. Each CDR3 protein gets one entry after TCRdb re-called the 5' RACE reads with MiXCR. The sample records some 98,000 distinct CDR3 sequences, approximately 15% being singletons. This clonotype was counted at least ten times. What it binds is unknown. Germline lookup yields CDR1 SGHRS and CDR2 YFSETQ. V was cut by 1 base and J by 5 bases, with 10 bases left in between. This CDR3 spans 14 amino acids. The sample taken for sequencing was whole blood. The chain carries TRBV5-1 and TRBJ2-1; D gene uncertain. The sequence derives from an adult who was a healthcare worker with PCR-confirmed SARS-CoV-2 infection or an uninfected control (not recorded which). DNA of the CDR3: TGCGCCAGCAGCTTGTTTGCCGGAAACAATGAGCAGTTCTTC. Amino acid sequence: CASSLFAGNNEQFF.